One and the same sample provided the 21 T cell receptor beta chains below, sequenced in a study of graft-versus-host responses after intestinal transplantation. Libraries were prepared by immunoSEQ multiplex PCR; TCRdb keeps only in-frame clonotypes and omits some of them. The repertoire holds approximately 14,000 clones, with around 95% as singletons. Sequenced here: PBMCs, sampled 9 days after transplant. The receptor source for this set is a human patient who received an intestinal transplant, so some T cells may come from the graft donor.

V gene TRBV4-3 combines with J gene TRBJ1-1; D uncertain. Trimming stripped 0 bases from V and 0 bases from J, with 2 bases between. The length of the CDR3 is 13 residues. Germline V gene sequence: CDR1 LGHNA, CDR2 YSLEER. CDR3 DNA sequence: TGCGCCAGCAGCCAAGATATGAACACTGAAGCTTTCTTT. Translating gives CASSQDMNTEAFF.

V usage is TRBV6-4 and J usage is TRBJ2-5; 8 nucleotides line up with TRBD1. V shed 4 bases, J shed 4 bases, and the junction held 8 bases outside the gene matches. This CDR3 has 15 residues. CDR1 MRHNA and CDR2 SNTAGT come from the germline V gene. The DNA for the CDR3 is TGTGCCAGCAGTGTCCGGACAGGGCCTCGAGAGACCCAGTACTTC. Translating gives CASSVRTGPRETQYF.

The rearrangement uses TRBV10-3 and TRBJ1-2, with 9 bases lining up with TRBD1. The V gene's germline CDR1 is ENHRY and CDR2 SYGVKD. The CDR3 runs 12 residues. Trimming removed 4 bases from V and 6 bases from J; junction bases left unmatched: 0. CDR3 sequence reads: CAISGTGDGYTF. The CDR3 DNA follows: TGTGCCATCAGTGGGACAGGGGATGGCTACACCTTC.

This chain joins TRBV21-1 and TRBJ2-3; the table assigns TRBD2, which was not confirmed against the DNA. TRBV21-1 is tagged as a pseudogene. CDR3 length equals 20 residues. CDR3: CASSTRTSGSPKSSTDTQYF. Written as DNA, the CDR3 is TGTGCCAGCAGCACGCGGACTAGCGGGAGCCCTAAATCTAGCACAGATACGCAGTATTTT.

This chain uses TRBV7-9 with TRBJ1-2, with TRBD1 matching 7 bases. Losses at the gene ends were 4 bases for V and 8 bases for J; bases not matched to a gene: 4. Germline V gene data show CDR1 as SEHNR and CDR2 as FQNEAQ (reference sequence). The CDR3 has 12 amino acids. CDR3 nucleotides: TGTGCCAGCAGCTATGACAGGGAGGGCTACACCTTC. Amino acid sequence: CASSYDREGYTF.

The rearrangement links TRBV28 to TRBJ1-4, with D unresolved. This CDR3 is 14 amino acids long. V was pared by 3 bases and J by 0 bases, with 5 bases between. Germline-derived CDR1 and CDR2 are MDHEN and SYDVKM. The CDR3 DNA is TGTGCCAGCAGTTTTGAGGCAACTAATGAAAAACTGTTTTTT. Amino acids: CASSFEATNEKLFF.

The gene calls are TRBV15 and TRBJ2-5; D is unresolved. The CDR3 length is 15 residues. In germline, CDR1 is LNHNV, CDR2 YYDKDF (reference sequence). V gave up 0 bases and J gave up 0 bases, with 8 bases separating them. The CDR3 nucleotides are TGTGCCACCAGCAGAGATCGAGTGTACCAAGAGACCCAGTACTTC. It encodes CATSRDRVYQETQYF.

V and J are TRBV7-9 and TRBJ2-5; D is undetermined. This CDR3 region has 11 residues. The germline gives CDR1 SEHNR, CDR2 FQNEAQ (reference sequence). V was clipped by 3 bases and J by 11 bases, with 10 bases between them. This chain's CDR3 is CASSFLLEQYF. The CDR3 DNA reads TGTGCCAGCAGCTTTTTGCTTGAGCAGTACTTC.

The chain recombines TRBV13 with TRBJ1-1; weak D call: TRBD1 (5 bases). V was shortened by 6 bases and J by 4 bases, with 15 bases between the two germline ends. There are 14 residues in the CDR3. Germline V CDR1 and CDR2: PRHDT, FYEKMQ (reference sequence). CDR3 coding DNA: TGTGCCAGCAGGCTTTTGGGGGGAGCCACTGAAGCTTTCTTT. The encoded protein is CASRLLGGATEAFF.

J is TRBJ2-6 and V is TRBV13; D is undetermined. Trimming left V 0 bases short and J 0 bases short, with 6 bases between. Germline V gene sequence: CDR1 PRHDT, CDR2 FYEKMQ (reference sequence). The CDR3 length is 16 residues. CDR3 protein: CASSLGQLSGANVLTF. The CDR3 nucleotides are TGTGCCAGCAGCTTAGGGCAGCTCTCTGGGGCCAACGTCCTGACTTTC.

The chain has TRBV19 and TRBJ1-5; D gene ambiguous. This CDR3 is built from 15 residues. The germline CDR1 and CDR2 sequences are LNHDA and SQIVND (reference sequence). The V end was cut by 1 base, the J end by 0 bases, with 7 bases between. CDR3 protein: CASSIGSYSNQPQHF. In DNA, the CDR3 is TGTGCCAGTAGTATAGGCAGCTATAGCAATCAGCCCCAGCATTTT.

The rearrangement uses TRBV10-3 and TRBJ2-1, with 13 positions matching TRBD2. The CDR3 extends over 15 amino acids. CDR1 is ENHRY, CDR2 SYGVKD, per germline. Unmatched junction bases numbered 3, after V lost 2 bases and J lost 8 bases. The CDR3, as DNA: TGTGCCATCAGTGAGGAACTAGCGGGAGGGGATGAGCAGTTCTTC. Translation gives CAISEELAGGDEQFF.

V is TRBV19 and J is TRBJ2-7, with 9 bases matching TRBD1. CDR3 size: 15 residues. Germline V gene sequence: CDR1 LNHDA, CDR2 SQIVND (reference sequence). Germline trimming cut 3 bases from V and 5 bases from J; bases unmatched to any gene: 8. In DNA, the CDR3 is TGTGCCAGTAGTATGGGACCCGGGACAGGGAACGAGCAGTACTTC. As protein: CASSMGPGTGNEQYF.

The chain has TRBV6-4 and TRBJ2-1; D is ambiguous. Germline loops: CDR1 MRHNA, CDR2 SNTAGT. CDR3 length equals 13 residues. V was pared by 2 bases and J by 8 bases, with 10 bases between. CDR3 nucleotide sequence: TGTGCCAGCAGTGACCCACCCTCGGATGAGCAGTTCTTC. It specifies CASSDPPSDEQFF.

The chain has TRBV9 and TRBJ2-6; D not resolved. Trimming removed 7 bases at V and 4 bases at J, with 12 bases between. Germline lookup yields CDR1 SGDLS and CDR2 YYNGEE. The CDR3 totals 14 residues. The CDR3 sequence is CASGFLAGANVLTF. The CDR3 DNA is TGTGCCAGCGGGTTTTTGGCCGGGGCCAACGTCCTGACTTTC.

The chain has TRBV4-1 and TRBJ2-3; 7 nucleotides match TRBD1. Germline V gene lookup returns CDR1 MGHRA and CDR2 YSYEKL. The CDR3 spans 16 residues. The J segment lost 5 bases and the V segment lost 0 bases, leaving 8 bases of the junction unmatched. DNA for the CDR3: TGCGCCAGCAGCCAAGATCCGGACAGGTCCAGAGATACGCAGTATTTT. It translates to CASSQDPDRSRDTQYF.

This chain uses TRBV6-5 with TRBJ2-7; 7 bases are a match to TRBD1. The CDR3 is 13 residues long. Germline CDR1 MNHEY, CDR2 SVGAGI. Germline trimming cut 5 bases from V and 6 bases from J; bases unmatched to any gene: 7. CDR3 DNA: TGTGCCAGCAGTAGAGACAGGGTGGGCGAGCAGTACTTC. Translated: CASSRDRVGEQYF.

The chain combines TRBV7-8 with TRBJ1-4, with D maybe TRBD1 (6 bases). V was pared by 2 bases and J by 6 bases, with 10 bases between. There are 14 residues in the CDR3. CDR1 is SGHVS and CDR2 is FQNEAQ in the germline V gene. The CDR3 loop is CASSLWTVDEKLFF. Written as DNA, the CDR3 is TGTGCCAGCAGCTTATGGACAGTGGATGAAAAACTGTTTTTT.

The CDR3 nucleotides read TGTGCCAGCAGTGGAAGTCGGGTTAATGGCTACACCTTC. Its protein is CASSGSRVNGYTF. This rearrangement joins TRBV6-1 to TRBJ1-2, with D unclear. The CDR3 spans 13 residues. Trimming took 4 bases from V and 6 from J, leaving 12 bases between them. Germline assignment: CDR1 MNHNS and CDR2 SASEGT.

The rearrangement uses TRBV6-1 and TRBJ1-5, with 7 bases identical to TRBD1. CDR3 length equals 14 residues. J was trimmed by 0 bases and V by 10 bases; bases with no gene match: 6. Germline V gives CDR1 MNHNS, CDR2 SASEGT. CDR3 protein: CATGTEYSNQPQHF. The CDR3 DNA reads TGTGCCACCGGGACAGAATATAGCAATCAGCCCCAGCATTTT.

The chain employs TRBV28 and TRBJ2-7, with 7 bases that match TRBD1. CDR3 length equals 14 residues. V shed 7 bases and J 0 bases; nucleotides not matched to a gene: 6. Germline V gene lookup returns CDR1 MDHEN and CDR2 SYDVKM. The CDR3 nucleotides read TGTGCCAGCATCGACAGGGCGAGCTCCTACGAGCAGTACTTC. Protein: CASIDRASSYEQYF. Full variable domain (rest looked up from reference TRBV28 and TRBJ2-7): DVKVTQSSRYLVKRTGEKVFLECVQDMDHENMFWYRQDPGLGLRLIYFSYDVKMKEKGDIPEGYSVSREKKERFSLILESASTNQTSMYLCASIDRASSYEQYFGPGTRLTVT.